This TCR beta chain stems from a study of blood T cell repertoires in COVID-19. Looking at the study overall: Sites in the United States, Italy and Spain provided acute and convalescent COVID-19 samples. From T cells, B-cell-depleted T cells, or PBMCs came the material, which was cDNA or gDNA.

Original processing notes: Amplified reference gene primers provided the basis for estimating nucleated cell counts. TCRdb's copy holds only in-frame clones and misses some; the assay was immunoSEQ multiplex PCR. The V and J calls and clone size are taken from that table; D and trimming were inferred from the DNA. The sample lists about 110,000 clones; about two thirds were seen once. The CDR3 runs to 15 residues. The V gene's germline CDR1 is SGHTA and CDR2 FQGNSA. V gave up 5 bases and J gave up 4 bases; unmatched junction bases: 6. This sequence joins TRBV7-2 and TRBJ2-1, with TRBD2 matching over 9 bases. The sequence was obtained from a middle-aged woman with acute or convalescent COVID-19. Material for sequencing was peripheral blood. The CDR3 spells CASSAGTSYYNEQFF. CDR3 DNA: TGTGCCAGCAGCGCCGGGACTAGCTATTACAATGAGCAGTTCTTC. The whole variable domain, remainder taken from reference TRBV7-2 and TRBJ2-1, is GAGVSQSPSNKVTEKGKDVELRCDPISGHTALYWYRQSLGQGLEFLIYFQGNSAPDKSGLPSDRFSAERTGGSVSTLTIQRTQQEDSAVYLCASSAGTSYYNEQFFGPGTRLTVL.